Shown below are 21 T cell receptor beta chains from a single sample sequenced in a study of cytomegalovirus exposure and HLA in healthy donors. Both 60 Vbeta primers and 13 Jbeta primers went into the PCR. Data came from immunoSEQ multiplex PCR; TCRdb stores just in-frame clones and leaves some out. Of about 120,000 clones listed, 75% are singletons. The sequencing input was PBMCs. Receptors originate from a woman between 35 and 50 years old in good health and CMV-seropositive.

This clone showed up just once. The chain combines TRBV29-1 with TRBJ2-3, with a weak D call TRBD2 (5 bases). This CDR3 is 15 amino acids long. Trimming left V 0 bases short and J 5 bases short, with 15 bases between. Germline V lookup: CDR1 SQVTM, CDR2 ANQGSEA. CDR3 loop: CSVEDPRRGGDTQYF. The DNA for the CDR3 is TGCAGCGTTGAAGACCCTCGACGGGGTGGAGATACGCAGTATTTT.

The V call is TRBV29-1, the J call TRBJ2-3; 11 nucleotides agree with TRBD1. The V gene end was trimmed by 7 bases and the J gene end by 4 bases; junction bases not matched to a gene: 10. The length of the CDR3 is 15 residues. In germline, CDR1 is SQVTM, CDR2 ANQGSEA. The CDR3 region has the DNA TGCAGCGCCGAAGGACAGGGGGCGAGGGCAGATACGCAGTATTTT. This translates into CSAEGQGARADTQYF.

DNA of the CDR3: TGTGCCAGCAGACCTAACCCGTGGCAGGGAGGAGCTTTCTTT. Amino acid sequence: CASRPNPWQGGAFF. V gene TRBV6-5 combines with J gene TRBJ1-1; the D gene is possibly TRBD1 (5 bases). Germline CDR1 and CDR2: MNHEY and SVGAGI. V was pared by 6 bases and J by 10 bases, with 21 bases between. The CDR3 consists of 14 residues.

This clone turned up a few times. The chain links TRBV4-3 to TRBJ1-2; TRBD1 matches 10 bases. Germline CDR1 and CDR2: LGHNA and YSLEER. This CDR3 is built from 16 residues. With 1 base clipped from V and 6 bases from J, the junction kept 8 bases outside the gene matches. CDR3 region: CASSQGTSDRGNGYTF. The CDR3 coding sequence is TGCGCCAGCAGCCAAGGGACCTCGGACAGGGGGAATGGCTACACCTTC.

The chain couples TRBV30 to TRBJ2-5; TRBD2 matches 7 bases. This CDR3 is 16 amino acids long. The germline V gene encodes CDR1 GTSNPN and CDR2 SVGIG (reference sequence). Trimming cost V 1 base and J 4 bases; bases outside gene matches: 12. The CDR3 here is CAWSASVRAGVETQYF. In DNA form, the CDR3 reads TGTGCCTGGAGTGCATCGGTTCGGGCGGGAGTAGAGACCCAGTACTTC.

V usage is TRBV5-4 and J usage is TRBJ1-2; D might be TRBD1 (5 bases). The CDR3 is 15 residues long. V was cut by 0 bases and J by 8 bases, with 17 bases left in between. The germline V gene encodes CDR1 SGHNT and CDR2 YYREEE (reference sequence). The CDR3 coding sequence is TGTGCCAGCAGCTTGGCTGGCGGAGGGGTTTGGGGCTACACCTTC. It yields the protein CASSLAGGGVWGYTF.

This chain joins TRBV12-5 and TRBJ2-5, with TRBD2 identical over 8 bases. This CDR3 is built from 15 residues. V lost 1 base to trimming and J lost 6 bases; unmatched junction nucleotides: 7. The V gene's germline CDR1 is LGHNT and CDR2 FRNRAP. The CDR3 DNA sequence: TGTGCTAGTGGTTTGGGGGGCGCGGGAGGAAAGACCCAGTACTTC. Translated: CASGLGGAGGKTQYF.

This clone was detected only a few times. This chain joins TRBV4-2 and TRBJ1-3, with D uncertain. Germline CDR1 is LGHNA and CDR2 is YNFKEQ. V lost 1 base and J 0 bases, leaving 7 bases between the germline ends. The CDR3 has 15 amino acids. The CDR3 coding sequence is TGTGCCAGCAGCCAAGTACCCGGCTCTGGAAACACCATATATTTT. Translated: CASSQVPGSGNTIYF.

The chain combines TRBV27 with TRBJ2-1; 10 bases line up with TRBD1. The CDR3 is 15 amino acids. Per germline, CDR1 MNHEY and CDR2 SMNVEV (reference sequence). V trimming: 4 bases; J trimming: 1 base; junction bases outside the gene matches: 1. CDR3 amino acids: CASSWTGGSYNEQFF. The DNA of the CDR3 is TGTGCCAGCAGTTGGACAGGGGGATCCTACAATGAGCAGTTCTTC.

The gene calls are TRBV28 and TRBJ1-2, with 9 nucleotides matching TRBD1. CDR1 is MDHEN and CDR2 is SYDVKM in the germline V gene. The CDR3 extends over 14 amino acids. Germline trimming cut 2 bases from V and 4 bases from J; bases unmatched to any gene: 2. The CDR3 spells CASSLRTGAYGYTF. The CDR3 DNA reads TGTGCCAGCAGTTTACGGACAGGGGCCTATGGCTACACCTTC.

The chain has TRBV6-5 and TRBJ2-7; the D gene is possibly TRBD1 (5 bases). V lost 3 bases to trimming and J lost 1 base, with 16 bases between them. The CDR3 totals 16 residues. Germline CDR1 MNHEY, CDR2 SVGAGI. The CDR3 region is CASSYSRQRTSYEQYF. CDR3 in DNA: TGTGCCAGCAGTTATTCAAGACAGCGAACTTCCTACGAGCAGTACTTC.

Written as DNA, the CDR3 is TGTGCCAGCAGCGTAGGCCTAACGGGGGAGCCCCAGCATTTT. Amino acids: CASSVGLTGEPQHF. The genes are TRBV9 and TRBJ1-5; the D gene is possibly TRBD1 (5 bases). Germline lookup yields CDR1 SGDLS and CDR2 YYNGEE. V gave up 0 bases and J gave up 8 bases, with 12 bases separating them. The CDR3 loop spans 14 amino acids.

This clone was detected only a few times. The CDR3 coding sequence is TGTGCCAGCAGCCAGGCAGAGTCGAACACTGAAGCTTTCTTT. This translates into CASSQAESNTEAFF. The chain links TRBV7-9 to TRBJ1-1, with D hard to call. V gave up 5 bases and J gave up 1 base, with 11 bases separating them. Germline V CDR1 and CDR2: SEHNR, FQNEAQ (reference sequence). The CDR3 runs 14 residues.

The chain couples TRBV5-1 to TRBJ2-2; D is possibly TRBD1 (6 bases). CDR1 SGHRS and CDR2 YFSETQ come from the germline V gene. V was cut by 4 bases and J by 6 bases, with 13 bases left in between. The CDR3 has 14 residues. This CDR3 reads CASSEQGIPGELFF. The DNA for the CDR3 is TGCGCCAGCAGCGAACAGGGTATTCCCGGGGAGCTGTTTTTT. Variable domain in full (rest from reference TRBV5-1 and TRBJ2-2): KAGVTQTPRYLIKTRGQQVTLSCSPISGHRSVSWYQQTPGQGLQFLFEYFSETQRNKGNFPGRFSGRQFSNSRSEMNVSTLELGDSALYLCASSEQGIPGELFFGEGSRLTVL.

The sample holds one count of this clone. The V call is TRBV5-1, the J call TRBJ2-5; D not certain. This CDR3 region has 13 residues. Germline assignment: CDR1 SGHRS and CDR2 YFSETQ. The V end lost 3 bases, the J end lost 0 bases, and 6 bases lay between the germline ends. CDR3 sequence: CASSWAYQETQYF. CDR3 DNA sequence: TGCGCCAGCAGCTGGGCCTACCAAGAGACCCAGTACTTC. Full variable domain (missing parts from reference TRBV5-1 and TRBJ2-5): KAGVTQTPRYLIKTRGQQVTLSCSPISGHRSVSWYQQTPGQGLQFLFEYFSETQRNKGNFPGRFSGRQFSNSRSEMNVSTLELGDSALYLCASSWAYQETQYFGPGTRLLVL.

This clone was recorded a few times. This rearrangement joins TRBV2 to TRBJ1-5; TRBD1 agrees at 11 bases. J was trimmed by 2 bases and V by 4 bases; bases with no gene match: 10. The CDR3 is 18 residues long. CDR1 SNHLY and CDR2 FYNNEI come from the germline V gene. For the CDR3, the DNA is TGTGCCAGCAGTGGCCCGGACAGGGGGCGGGGGCGCAATCAGCCCCAGCATTTT. The encoded protein is CASSGPDRGRGRNQPQHF.

The gene calls are TRBV5-1 and TRBJ2-1; no definite D call. CDR3 length: 11 amino acids. Germline-derived CDR1 and CDR2 are SGHRS and YFSETQ. V lost 4 bases and J 6 bases, leaving 5 bases between the germline ends. The CDR3 reads CASSPLNEQFF. The CDR3, as DNA: TGCGCCAGCAGCCCCCTCAATGAGCAGTTCTTC.

CDR3 in DNA: TGTGCCAGCAGGTACAGCGAGCAGTACTTC. The encoded protein is CASRYSEQYF. The chain combines TRBV21-1 with TRBJ2-7; the table assigns TRBD1, which was not confirmed against the DNA. TRBV21-1 is recorded as a pseudogene. The CDR3 runs to 10 residues.

The chain is built from TRBV6-6 and TRBJ2-2, with 7 nucleotides matching TRBD1. Unmatched junction bases numbered 3, after V lost 0 bases and J lost 5 bases. Per germline, CDR1 MNHNY and CDR2 SVGAGI (reference sequence). This CDR3 spans 15 amino acids. The CDR3 region has the DNA TGTGCCAGCAGTTACTCAGCAGGGGGAACCGGGGAGCTGTTTTTT. Protein: CASSYSAGGTGELFF.

CDR3 amino acids: CASRSETSSEQFF. For the CDR3, the DNA is TGTGCAAGTCGCTCCGAGACTAGCTCAGAGCAGTTCTTC. V usage is TRBV12-2 and J usage is TRBJ2-1; TRBD2 is the table's D call, not checked against the DNA. TRBV12-2 is a pseudogene. CDR3 length: 13 residues.

The chain is built from TRBV19 and TRBJ2-3; tentative D call: TRBD1 (5 bases). The CDR3 is made up of 16 amino acids. V gave up 6 bases and J gave up 3 bases, with 19 bases separating them. CDR1 and CDR2 (germline): LNHDA, SQIVND (reference sequence). CDR3 sequence (DNA): TGTGCCAGTAGCCCCACTGGCAGGGCAGATACAGATACGCAGTATTTT. This encodes CASSPTGRADTDTQYF.